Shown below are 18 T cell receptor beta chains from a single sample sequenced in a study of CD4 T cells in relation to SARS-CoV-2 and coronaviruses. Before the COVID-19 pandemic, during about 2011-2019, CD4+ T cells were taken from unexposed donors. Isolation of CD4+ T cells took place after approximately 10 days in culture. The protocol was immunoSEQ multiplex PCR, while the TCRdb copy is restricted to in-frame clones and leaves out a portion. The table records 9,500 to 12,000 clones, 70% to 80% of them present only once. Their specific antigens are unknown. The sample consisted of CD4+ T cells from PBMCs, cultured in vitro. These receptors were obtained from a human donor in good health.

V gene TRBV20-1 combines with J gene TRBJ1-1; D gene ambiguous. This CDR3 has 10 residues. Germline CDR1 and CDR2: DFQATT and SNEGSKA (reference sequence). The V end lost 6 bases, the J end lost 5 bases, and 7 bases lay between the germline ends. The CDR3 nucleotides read TGCAGTGCGCGGCAGACTGAAGCTTTCTTT. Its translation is CSARQTEAFF.

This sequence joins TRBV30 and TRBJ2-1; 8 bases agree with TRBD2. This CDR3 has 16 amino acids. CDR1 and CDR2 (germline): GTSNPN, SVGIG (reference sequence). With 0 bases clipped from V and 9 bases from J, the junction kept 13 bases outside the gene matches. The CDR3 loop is CAWSVGAWTSQAEQFF. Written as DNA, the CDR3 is TGTGCCTGGAGTGTAGGGGCCTGGACTAGCCAGGCTGAGCAGTTCTTC.

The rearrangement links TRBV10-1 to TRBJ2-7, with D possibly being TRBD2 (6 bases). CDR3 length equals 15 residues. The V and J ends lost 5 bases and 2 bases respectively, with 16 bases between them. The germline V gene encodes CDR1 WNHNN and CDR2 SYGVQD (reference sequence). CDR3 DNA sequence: TGCGCCAGCAGTTTTGGCGCGGGATTGACCTACGAGCAGTACTTC. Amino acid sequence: CASSFGAGLTYEQYF.

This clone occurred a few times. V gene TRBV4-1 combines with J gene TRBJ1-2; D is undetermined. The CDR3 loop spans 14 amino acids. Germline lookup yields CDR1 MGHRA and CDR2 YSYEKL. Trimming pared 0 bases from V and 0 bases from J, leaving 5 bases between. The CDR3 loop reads CASSQEGPNYGYTF. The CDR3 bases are TGCGCCAGCAGCCAAGAGGGTCCTAACTATGGCTACACCTTC.

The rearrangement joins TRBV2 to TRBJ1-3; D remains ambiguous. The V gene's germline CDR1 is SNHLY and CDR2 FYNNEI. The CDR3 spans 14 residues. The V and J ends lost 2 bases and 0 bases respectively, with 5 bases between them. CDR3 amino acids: CASSEQSSGNTIYF. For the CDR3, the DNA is TGTGCCAGCAGTGAACAGAGCTCTGGAAACACCATATATTTT.

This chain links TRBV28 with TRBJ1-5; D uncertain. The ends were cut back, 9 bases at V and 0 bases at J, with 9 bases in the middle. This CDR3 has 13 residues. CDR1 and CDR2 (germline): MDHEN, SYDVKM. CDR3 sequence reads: CASSRYSNQPQHF. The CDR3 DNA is TGTGCCAGTAGCCGTTATAGCAATCAGCCCCAGCATTTT.

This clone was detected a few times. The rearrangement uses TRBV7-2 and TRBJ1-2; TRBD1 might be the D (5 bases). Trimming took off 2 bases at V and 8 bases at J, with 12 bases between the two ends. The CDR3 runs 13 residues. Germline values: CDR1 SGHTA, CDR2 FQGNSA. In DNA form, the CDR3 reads TGTGCCAGCAGCTTACAGGGTGGTAAGGGCTACACCTTC. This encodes CASSLQGGKGYTF.

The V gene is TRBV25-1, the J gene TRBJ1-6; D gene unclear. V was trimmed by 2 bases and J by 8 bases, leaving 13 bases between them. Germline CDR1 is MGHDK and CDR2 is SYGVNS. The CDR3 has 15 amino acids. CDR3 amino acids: CASSEMTGRDSPLHF. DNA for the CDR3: TGTGCCAGCAGTGAAATGACGGGAAGGGATTCACCCCTCCACTTT.

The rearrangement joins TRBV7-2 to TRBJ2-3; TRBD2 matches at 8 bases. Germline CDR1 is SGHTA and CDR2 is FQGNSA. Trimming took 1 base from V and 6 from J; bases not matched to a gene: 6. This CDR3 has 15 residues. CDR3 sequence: CASSLDGGRSDTQYF. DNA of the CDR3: TGTGCCAGCAGCTTAGACGGCGGGAGGTCGGATACGCAGTATTTT.

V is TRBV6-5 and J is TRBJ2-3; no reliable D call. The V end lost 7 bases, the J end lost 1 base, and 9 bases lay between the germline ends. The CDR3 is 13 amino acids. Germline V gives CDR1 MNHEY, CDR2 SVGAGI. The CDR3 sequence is CASNYRGTDTQYF. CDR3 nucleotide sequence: TGTGCCAGCAATTATCGGGGCACAGATACGCAGTATTTT.

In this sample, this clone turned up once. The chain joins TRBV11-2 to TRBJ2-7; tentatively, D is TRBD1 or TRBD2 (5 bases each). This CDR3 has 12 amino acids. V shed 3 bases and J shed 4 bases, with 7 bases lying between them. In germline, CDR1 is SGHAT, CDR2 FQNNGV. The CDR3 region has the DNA TGTGCCAGCAGCTTCGGGGCTTACGAGCAGTACTTC. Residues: CASSFGAYEQYF.

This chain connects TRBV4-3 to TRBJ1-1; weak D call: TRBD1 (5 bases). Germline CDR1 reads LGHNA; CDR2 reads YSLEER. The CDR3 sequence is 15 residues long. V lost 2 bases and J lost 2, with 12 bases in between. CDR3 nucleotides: TGCGCCAGCAGCCAATCCCCGGGGCTCAACACTGAAGCTTTCTTT. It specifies CASSQSPGLNTEAFF.

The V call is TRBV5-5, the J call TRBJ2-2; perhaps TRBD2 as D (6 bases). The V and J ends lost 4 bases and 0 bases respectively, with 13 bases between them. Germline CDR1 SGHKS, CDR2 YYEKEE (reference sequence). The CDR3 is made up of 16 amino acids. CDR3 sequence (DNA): TGTGCCAGCAGCCCGGTCCCGGGGGCGAACACCGGGGAGCTGTTTTTT. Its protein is CASSPVPGANTGELFF. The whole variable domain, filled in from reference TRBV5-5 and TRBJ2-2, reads DAGVTQSPTHLIKTRGQQVTLRCSPISGHKSVSWYQQVLGQGPQFIFQYYEKEERGRGNFPDRFSARQFPNYSSELNVNALLLGDSALYLCASSPVPGANTGELFFGEGSRLTVL.

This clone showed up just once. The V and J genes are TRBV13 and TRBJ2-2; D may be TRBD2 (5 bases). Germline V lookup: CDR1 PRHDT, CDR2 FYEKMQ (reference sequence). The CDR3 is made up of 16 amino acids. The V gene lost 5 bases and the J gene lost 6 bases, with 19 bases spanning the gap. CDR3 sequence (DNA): TGTGCCAGCAGCCCTAGCCAGACGAGGGCGGCCGGGGAGCTGTTTTTT. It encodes CASSPSQTRAAGELFF. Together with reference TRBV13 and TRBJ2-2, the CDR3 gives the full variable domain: AAGVIQSPRHLIKEKRETATLKCYPIPRHDTVYWYQQGPGQDPQFLISFYEKMQSDKGSIPDRFSAQQFSDYHSELNMSSLELGDSALYFCASSPSQTRAAGELFFGEGSRLTVL.

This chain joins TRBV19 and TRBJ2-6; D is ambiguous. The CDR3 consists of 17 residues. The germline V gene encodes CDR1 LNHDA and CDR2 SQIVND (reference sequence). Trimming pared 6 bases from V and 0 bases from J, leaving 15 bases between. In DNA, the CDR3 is TGTGCCAGTAGCCCCCTCATGGGGAACTCTGGGGCCAACGTCCTGACTTTC. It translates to CASSPLMGNSGANVLTF. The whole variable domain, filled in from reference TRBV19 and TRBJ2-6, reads DGGITQSPKYLFRKEGQNVTLSCEQNLNHDAMYWYRQDPGQGLRLIYYSQIVNDFQKGDIAEGYSVSREKKESFPLTVTSAQKNPTAFYLCASSPLMGNSGANVLTFGAGSRLTVL.

The CDR3 sequence: CASSLENSPGADTQYF. CDR3 DNA: TGCGCCAGCAGCTTGGAGAATTCCCCAGGGGCAGATACGCAGTATTTT. The gene calls are TRBV5-1 and TRBJ2-3; possibly TRBD1 for D (6 bases). Trimming left V 0 bases short and J 4 bases short, with 15 bases between. Germline loops: CDR1 SGHRS, CDR2 YFSETQ. The CDR3 totals 16 residues.

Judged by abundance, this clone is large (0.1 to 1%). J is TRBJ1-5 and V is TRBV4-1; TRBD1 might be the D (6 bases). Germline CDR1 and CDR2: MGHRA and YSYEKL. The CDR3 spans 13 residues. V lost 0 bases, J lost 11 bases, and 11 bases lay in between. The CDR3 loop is CASSQESGTSQHF. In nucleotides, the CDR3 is TGCGCCAGCAGCCAAGAATCCGGGACATCCCAGCATTTT.

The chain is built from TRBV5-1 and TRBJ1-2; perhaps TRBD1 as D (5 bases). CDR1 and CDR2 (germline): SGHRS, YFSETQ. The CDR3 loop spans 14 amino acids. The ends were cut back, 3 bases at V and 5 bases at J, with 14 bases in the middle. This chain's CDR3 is CASSSAGGDYGYTF. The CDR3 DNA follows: TGCGCCAGCAGCTCGGCCGGGGGAGATTATGGCTACACCTTC.